This entry lists 3 T cell receptor beta chains sequenced from one sample in a study of cytomegalovirus exposure and HLA in healthy donors. TCRdb's copy holds only in-frame clones and misses some; the assay was immunoSEQ multiplex PCR. The data contain over 200,000 clones, approximately 87% of them singletons. The sample was PBMCs. These receptors were obtained from a woman between 18 and 29 years old in good health and CMV-seronegative.

This chain uses TRBV6-6 with TRBJ2-7; TRBD2 agrees at 8 bases. The CDR3 extends over 15 amino acids. In germline, CDR1 is MNHNY, CDR2 SVGAGI (reference sequence). Germline trimming cut 0 bases from V and 5 bases from J; bases unmatched to any gene: 6. The CDR3, as DNA: TGTGCCAGCAGTTACTCGCCTAGCGGGTCCCACGAGCAGTACTTC. This codes for CASSYSPSGSHEQYF.

CDR3 bases: TGTGCCAGCAGCCCATGGGACAGTTCCTACAATGAGCAGTTCTTC. It encodes CASSPWDSSYNEQFF. The chain couples TRBV9 to TRBJ2-1, with 7 nucleotides matching TRBD1. CDR1 is SGDLS, CDR2 YYNGEE, per germline. The CDR3 has 15 amino acids. The trim removed 4 bases at V and 1 base at J, leaving 5 bases unmatched.

This clone was detected a few times. The chain combines TRBV2 with TRBJ1-2; D ambiguous. This CDR3 contains 14 residues. Germline loops: CDR1 SNHLY, CDR2 FYNNEI. Trimming took 0 bases from V and 8 from J, leaving 13 bases between them. CDR3 bases: TGTGCCAGCAGTGAAGCTGCGGGAATCCTGGGCTACACCTTC. Translation: CASSEAAGILGYTF.